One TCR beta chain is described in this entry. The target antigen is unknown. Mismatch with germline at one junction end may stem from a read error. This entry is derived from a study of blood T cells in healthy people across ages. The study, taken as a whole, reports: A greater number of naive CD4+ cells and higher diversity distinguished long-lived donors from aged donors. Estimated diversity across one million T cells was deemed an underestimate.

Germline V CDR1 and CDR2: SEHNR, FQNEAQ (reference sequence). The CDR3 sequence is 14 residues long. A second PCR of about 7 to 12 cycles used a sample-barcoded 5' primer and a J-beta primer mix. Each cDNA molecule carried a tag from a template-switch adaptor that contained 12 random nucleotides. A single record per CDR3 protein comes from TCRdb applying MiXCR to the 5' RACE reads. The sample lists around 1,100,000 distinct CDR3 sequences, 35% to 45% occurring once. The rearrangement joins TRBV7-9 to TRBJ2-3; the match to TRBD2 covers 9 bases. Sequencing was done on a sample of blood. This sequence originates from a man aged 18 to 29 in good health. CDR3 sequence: CAGSRGLAGDTQYF. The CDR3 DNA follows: TGTGCCGGCAGCCGGGGACTAGCAGGAGATACGCAGTATTTT.